This T cell receptor (beta chain) emerged from a study of T cells in Graves' hyperthyroidism and ophthalmopathy. Trimming shortened V by 3 bases and J by 7 bases, and 16 bases separated the two germline ends. The CDR3 extends over 16 amino acids. CDR1 and CDR2 (germline): MDHEN, SYDVKM. Each patient was aged 18 to 65 and had newly diagnosed hyperthyroidism of under 2 months' duration. Isolation of PBMCs was performed on 8.5 to 10 ml fresh peripheral blood. Broader study findings: Onset of ophthalmopathy came a median around 6.2 months after the model predicted it.

This clonotype was found many times. Its target is not known. Amplification of TCR beta CDR3 regions used RNA as the template. HTBI primers were used for first-round RT-PCR of the TCR CDR3. TCRdb passed the multiplex PCR reads through MiXCR, listing each CDR3 protein once. The repertoire holds 600,000 to 650,000 distinct CDR3 sequences, with roughly 15% as singletons. The sample taken for sequencing was blood. The rearrangement joins TRBV28 to TRBJ1-6, with D maybe TRBD1 (5 bases). The receptor comes from a woman aged 25 to 39 with Graves' hyperthyroidism. For the CDR3, the DNA is TGTGCCAGCAGTTTGGGGCTCCGTCGGACCAATTCACCCCTCCACTTT. Translation gives CASSLGLRRTNSPLHF.